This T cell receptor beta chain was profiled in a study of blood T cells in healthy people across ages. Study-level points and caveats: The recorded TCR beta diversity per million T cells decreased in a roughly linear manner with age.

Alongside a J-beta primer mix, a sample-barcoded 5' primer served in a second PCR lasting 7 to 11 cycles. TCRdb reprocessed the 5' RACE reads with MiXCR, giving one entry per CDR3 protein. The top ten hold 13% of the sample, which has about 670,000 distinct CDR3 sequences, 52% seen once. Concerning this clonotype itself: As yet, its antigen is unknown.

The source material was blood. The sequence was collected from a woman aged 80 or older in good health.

Here the CDR3 reads CASSWGGATEAFF. CDR3 DNA sequence: TGTGCCAGCAGTTGGGGGGGGGCTACAGAAGCTTTCTTT. The J gene is TRBJ1-1, the V gene TRBV12-3 or TRBV12-4; weak D call: TRBD1 (6 bases). The CDR3 has 13 residues. Trimming stripped 4 bases from V and 8 bases from J, with 14 bases between.